The 13 T cell receptor beta chains in this list originate from one sample, sequenced in a study of early T cells in non-severe SARS-CoV-2 infection. TCRdb re-called the 5' RACE reads with MiXCR, one entry per CDR3 protein. The top ten hold 5% to 5.5% of the sample, which has about 46,000 distinct CDR3 sequences, 5% to 6.5% seen once. Sequencing was performed on whole blood, taken at baseline. The receptors derive from an adult who was a healthcare worker with PCR-confirmed SARS-CoV-2 infection or an uninfected control (not recorded which).

The chain combines TRBV29-1 with TRBJ2-1, with D uncertain. The length of the CDR3 is 13 residues. V gave up 7 bases and J gave up 6 bases, with 16 bases separating them. In germline, CDR1 is SQVTM, CDR2 ANQGSEA. The CDR3 nucleotides are TGCAGCGCTGAGTCGGCGCTACCCAATGAGCAGTTCTTC. Translated, it gives CSAESALPNEQFF.

This clonotype has at least ten counts. The V gene is TRBV5-4, the J gene TRBJ2-1, with D possibly being TRBD2 (6 bases). With 3 bases removed from V and 9 bases from J, the gap between germline ends came to 13 bases. The CDR3 totals 13 residues. Germline CDR1 reads SGHNT; CDR2 reads YYREEE (reference sequence). CDR3 protein: CASSSPVEGEQFF. CDR3 bases: TGTGCCAGCAGCTCGCCGGTGGAGGGTGAGCAGTTCTTC.

At least ten counts were recorded for this clonotype. The rearrangement uses TRBV20-1 and TRBJ2-4, with 10 nucleotides matching TRBD2. Trimming removed 5 bases from V and 11 bases from J; junction bases left unmatched: 6. This CDR3 comprises 12 residues. Germline CDR1 DFQATT, CDR2 SNEGSKA (reference sequence). In nucleotides, the CDR3 is TGCAGTGCTCCGCGGGGACTAGCGTTTCAGTACTTC. It encodes CSAPRGLAFQYF.

This clonotype was observed many times. The rearrangement joins TRBV6-2 or TRBV6-3 to TRBJ1-6; 7 nucleotides align to TRBD1. Germline lookup yields CDR1 MNHEY and CDR2 SVGEGT. The CDR3 covers 13 residues. The V and J ends lost 2 bases and 9 bases, in that order; junction bases with no gene match: 1. The CDR3 sequence: CASSYGDSSPLHF. The CDR3 DNA reads TGTGCCAGCAGTTACGGGGACAGTTCACCCCTCCACTTT.

This clonotype appeared many times. The genes are TRBV16 and TRBJ1-5, with 7 bases aligning to TRBD1. The CDR3 totals 15 residues. Germline V lookup: CDR1 KGHSY, CDR2 FQNENV. The V gene end was trimmed by 1 base and the J gene end by 3 bases; junction bases not matched to a gene: 3. CDR3 protein: CASSQYGQVNQPQHF. In DNA, the CDR3 is TGTGCCAGCAGCCAATATGGACAGGTCAATCAGCCCCAGCATTTT.

This clonotype turned up a few times. The chain links TRBV11-2 to TRBJ2-7; TRBD1 or TRBD2 may be the D gene (5 bases each). CDR1 SGHAT and CDR2 FQNNGV come from the germline V gene. V shed 1 base and J shed 1 base, with 14 bases lying between them. The length of the CDR3 is 16 residues. CDR3 sequence: CASSLVDGEGSYEQYF. As DNA, the CDR3 is TGTGCCAGCAGCTTAGTAGACGGAGAGGGGTCCTACGAGCAGTACTTC.

This clonotype has a count of ten or more. V is TRBV28 and J is TRBJ2-7; the D gene is possibly TRBD2 (6 bases). The CDR3 is made up of 15 amino acids. Germline loops: CDR1 MDHEN, CDR2 SYDVKM. The V end lost 7 bases, the J end lost 2 bases, and 18 bases lay between the germline ends. The CDR3, as DNA: TGTGCCAGCACGGCGTCGGGACTCCTGACCTACGAGCAGTACTTC. This gives the protein CASTASGLLTYEQYF.

Ten or more counts support this clonotype. The rearrangement links TRBV10-3 to TRBJ1-1, with D possibly TRBD1 on 5 matching bases. Germline loops: CDR1 ENHRY, CDR2 SYGVKD. Trimming removed 6 bases from V and 6 bases from J, with 11 bases in between. This CDR3 region has 12 residues. Here the CDR3 reads CAISKEGAEAFF. In nucleotides, the CDR3 is TGTGCCATCAGCAAAGAAGGGGCTGAAGCTTTCTTT.

In its sample, this clonotype was seen many times. The rearrangement links TRBV19 to TRBJ1-5; D may be TRBD1 (5 bases). The CDR3 contains 13 residues. V was shortened by 1 base and J by 6 bases, with 7 bases between the two germline ends. In germline, CDR1 is LNHDA, CDR2 SQIVND (reference sequence). As DNA, the CDR3 is TGTGCCAGTAGTATAGCAGGGACTCAGCCCCAGCATTTT. Amino acid sequence: CASSIAGTQPQHF.

This clonotype has ten or more counts. V gene TRBV11-1 combines with J gene TRBJ1-1, with D hard to call. Germline V gives CDR1 SGHAT, CDR2 FQDESV (reference sequence). Trimming stripped 2 bases from V and 0 bases from J, with 7 bases between. The CDR3 runs to 14 residues. CDR3 sequence (DNA): TGTGCCAGCAGCTTAAACAGAATGAACACTGAAGCTTTCTTT. This sequence encodes CASSLNRMNTEAFF.

In regard to this clonotype: A much larger clone is a single base away; this may be a read error. V gene TRBV29-1 combines with J gene TRBJ2-3; D may be TRBD2 (5 bases). The CDR3 covers 15 residues. Per germline, CDR1 SQVTM and CDR2 ANQGSEA. V shed 0 bases and J shed 5 bases, with 15 bases lying between them. CDR3 region: CSVEELVGEGDTQYF. CDR3 nucleotides: TGCAGCGTTGAAGAGCTAGTGGGAGAAGGAGATACGCAGTATTTT.

This sequence joins TRBV12-3 or TRBV12-4 and TRBJ2-1; D is possibly TRBD2 (5 bases). Between the trimmed V and J ends, which lost 6 bases and 4 bases, there was a span of 16 bases. This CDR3 region has 15 residues. CDR3 region: CASRTGGTNYNEQFF. The CDR3 DNA follows: TGTGCCAGCAGGACTGGAGGCACCAATTACAATGAGCAGTTCTTC.

This clonotype was detected ten times or more. This chain joins TRBV11-3 and TRBJ2-1, with TRBD2 as a possible D gene (5 bases). The CDR3 loop spans 15 amino acids. The germline V and J ends were trimmed by 5 bases and 2 bases, with 13 bases remaining between them. Per germline, CDR1 SGHNT and CDR2 YENEEA. The CDR3 DNA reads TGTGCCAGCAGCCCCAACAACGGGGCCTACAATGAGCAGTTCTTC. Translation: CASSPNNGAYNEQFF.